Listed below are T cell receptor beta chains from one sample, sequenced in a study of T cells after yellow fever vaccination. TCRdb processed the 5' RACE reads anew with MiXCR; each CDR3 protein has one entry. The sample contains hundreds of thousands of distinct CDR3 sequences, approximately 21% of which appear only once. The specimen comprised PBMCs, sampled 15 days after the yellow fever booster vaccination. All receptors derive from a young man who received the YFV17D yellow fever vaccine. Both conserved end residues are part of each CDR3. A D gene is named only where the DNA matches it firmly. Some rows have no size entry. The others give once, few or many, or a class for an expanded clone.

v_gene: TRBV20-1
abundance: .
d_gene: .
j_gene: TRBJ2-7
CDR3nt: TGCAGTGCTAGGCAGAGCGTCTACGAGCAGTACTTC
CDR3aa: CSARQSVYEQYF

v_gene: TRBV12-3/TRBV12-4
abundance: few
d_gene: .
j_gene: TRBJ2-1
CDR3nt: TGTGCCAGCGCAGGGGGGAGCGGGCGCAATGAGCAGTTCTTC
CDR3aa: CASAGGSGRNEQFF

v_gene: TRBV5-1
abundance: .
d_gene: .
j_gene: TRBJ2-3
CDR3nt: TGCGCCAGCAGCCCGGGGGGCTTGAGCACAGATACGCAGTATTTT
CDR3aa: CASSPGGLSTDTQYF

v_gene: TRBV20-1
abundance: many
d_gene: TRBD2
j_gene: TRBJ2-1
CDR3nt: TGCAGTGCCCCCGAAAGCGGGACCTACAATGAGCAGTTCTTC
CDR3aa: CSAPESGTYNEQFF

v_gene: TRBV15
abundance: few
d_gene: .
j_gene: TRBJ2-1
CDR3nt: TGTGCCACCAGCCGGAGTGCGGATGAGCAGTTCTTC
CDR3aa: CATSRSADEQFF

v_gene: TRBV6-1
abundance: .
d_gene: .
j_gene: TRBJ2-4
CDR3nt: TGTGCCAGCAGCATAGCAGGAGGGTCCAAAAACATTCAGTACTTC
CDR3aa: CASSIAGGSKNIQYF

v_gene: TRBV4-3
abundance: .
d_gene: TRBD1
j_gene: TRBJ2-6
CDR3nt: TGCGCCAGCAGCCAAGAGGGACAGGGCCTCTCTGGGGCCAACGTCCTGACTTTC
CDR3aa: CASSQEGQGLSGANVLTF

v_gene: TRBV7-8
abundance: few
d_gene: TRBD2
j_gene: TRBJ2-2
CDR3nt: TGTGCCAGCAGCCAAAATGCCCGGGAGGGCTACACCGGGGAGCTGTTTTTT
CDR3aa: CASSQNAREGYTGELFF

v_gene: TRBV29-1
abundance: .
d_gene: TRBD2
j_gene: TRBJ2-2
CDR3nt: TGCAGCGGCGGGGGGGGAGCCGAAACCGGGGAGCTGTTTTTT
CDR3aa: CSGGGGAETGELFF

v_gene: TRBV11-2
abundance: few
d_gene: .
j_gene: TRBJ2-1
CDR3nt: TGTGCCAGCAGCAACCGGGCCACAGGCTCTACGGGTGAGCAGTTCTTC
CDR3aa: CASSNRATGSTGEQFF

v_gene: TRBV29-1
abundance: .
d_gene: .
j_gene: TRBJ1-5
CDR3nt: TGCAGCGTTGCCGTTGGCAGGGAAAACAATCAGCCCCAGCATTTT
CDR3aa: CSVAVGRENNQPQHF